This T cell receptor (beta chain) was observed in a study of coeliac disease. The study's findings and limits: Of coeliac lamina propria samples, about 50% of the 18 held published gliadin-specific TRB sequences, versus 1 of 6 controls.

The data were produced by immunoSEQ multiplex PCR, yet TCRdb's version contains in-frame clones alone and is incomplete. The repertoire holds fewer than 7,000 clones, with about 78% as singletons. The length of the CDR3 is 16 residues. V shed 6 bases, J shed 4 bases, and the junction held 8 bases outside the gene matches. About this clone: Its antigen is undetermined.

The sample was lamina propria lymphocytes from the gut. This rearrangement joins TRBV23-1 to TRBJ2-7; 14 nucleotides line up with TRBD2. TRBV23-1 is an open reading frame, and its role is uncertain. This TCR came from a man aged 25-45 years with celiac disease. CDR3 nucleotide sequence: TGCGCCAGCAGCCCTCGACTAGCGGGAGGGCTGTACGAGCAGTACTTC. Its protein product is CASSPRLAGGLYEQYF.